This T cell receptor (beta chain) appears in the sequencing data of a study of response to subunit inactivated influenza vaccine. Trimming removed 4 bases at V and 1 base at J, with 14 bases between. This CDR3 has 15 residues. Germline V lookup: CDR1 SGHRS, CDR2 YFSETQ. The table lists this clonotype with a few counts. Its antigen is not known. From the RT-PCR reads, TCRdb called clonotypes with MiXCR, one entry per CDR3 protein. The data contain 630,000 or so distinct CDR3 sequences, about 15% of them seen just once; the ten biggest clones take up under 14%. Study-level points and caveats: Few additional T cells are recruited per seasonal influenza vaccination, authors suggested.

The J gene is TRBJ2-5, the V gene TRBV5-1; tentative D call: TRBD2 (6 bases). The clonotype comes from a man aged 45 to 65 who received an inactivated influenza vaccine. The source was PBMCs from blood, collected approximately 13 days after vaccination. In DNA, the CDR3 is TGCGCCAGCAGCCGGGAACTACTAGCCCAAGAGACCCAGTACTTC. Translating gives CASSRELLAQETQYF. Looking up the rest from reference TRBV5-1 and TRBJ2-5 gives the full variable domain: KAGVTQTPRYLIKTRGQQVTLSCSPISGHRSVSWYQQTPGQGLQFLFEYFSETQRNKGNFPGRFSGRQFSNSRSEMNVSTLELGDSALYLCASSRELLAQETQYFGPGTRLLVL.